This T cell receptor (beta chain) was retrieved from a study of T cell repertoires in cytomegalovirus infection. Per germline, CDR1 SQVTM and CDR2 ANQGSEA. The length of the CDR3 is 14 residues. V lost 4 bases to trimming and J lost 3 bases, with 13 bases between them. In its sample, this clonotype was seen a few times. No antigen is known for it. From the reads, TCRdb called clonotypes with MiXCR, one entry per CDR3 protein. The table records 450,000 to 600,000 distinct CDR3 sequences, around 10% of them present only once. Regarding the study as a whole: HLA-C-restricted, CMV-specific TCR beta clonotypes were dominant ex vivo.

V usage is TRBV29-1 and J usage is TRBJ2-1; unclear D gene. The receptor's source is a human donor in good health (CMV status not recorded). Some clones in this sample may be carry-over from other donors' samples. Sequencing used PBMCs. The CDR3 DNA sequence: TGCAGCGTTGCCCCGGTTAGCAACTACAATGAGCAGTTCTTC. This codes for CSVAPVSNYNEQFF.